This TCR beta chain emerged from a study of neurological immune-mediated disorders (dated by TCRdb to between 2018 and 2020). Background for the entire study: Among the 34 multiple sclerosis patients, relapsing-remitting MS was present in around 31 and secondary progressive MS was present in 3. The study compared peripheral blood TCR-beta repertoires of HTLV-I-associated myelopathy (HAM/TSP) patients, multiple sclerosis patients and healthy controls using UMI-based sequencing. The cohort comprised 68 subjects: approximately 15 HAM/TSP patients, 34 multiple sclerosis patients and around 20 healthy controls. The approximately 100 TCR-beta libraries included longitudinal samples, technical triplicates and paired sorted CD4+ and CD8+ T-cell subsets alongside PBMC samples.

For the unsorted PBMC libraries, 2 million PBMCs were stored in RNAlater at -80 degrees C until RNA extraction and were used to generate the libraries. Multiple sclerosis patients were enrolled in a US clinical protocol evaluating disease progression by magnetic resonance imaging. Peripheral blood underwent Ficoll-Hypaque density gradient centrifugation to isolate PBMCs, which were then cryopreserved in liquid nitrogen. Overall study results and their limits: The MS cluster was not associated with any clinical or MRI features, and the authors stated that larger cohorts are needed. TCR clonal expansion was highest in HAM/TSP patients and lowest in MS patients, with MS patients falling below even healthy controls. Across subjects, expanded clones never shared an identical CDR3 amino acid sequence, which suggests that the TCR-beta repertoires in every group were private. In phylogenetic analysis, the repertoires of 18 of 34 MS patients grouped into a cluster of related CDR3 sequences, which suggests a possible signature at the repertoire level.

To synthesize cDNA, template-switch 5'RACE was performed with a primer carrying a 10-nucleotide random unique molecular identifier so that each TCR transcript was tagged. Every sequencing run yielded over 190 million TCR-beta sequences covering 15-18 subjects. The RNeasy kit was used to extract total RNA. TCR-beta VDJ regions were amplified with primers for the TCR constant region and the 5'RACE anchor, using the KAPA Real-time Library Amplification kit. Sample indexes and Illumina adaptors were added in a first PCR, and a second PCR then increased library yield. After Ampure bead purification, the TCR product of roughly 650 bp was size-selected on a 2% E-gel SizeSelection system. Before pooling, library quality was checked on a Bioanalyzer, concentration was measured with Qubit, and libraries were quantified with the Kapa Library Quantification kit. Libraries were sequenced paired-end 2 x 150 bp on an Illumina HiSeq 2500. To increase sequence diversity, about 24-32% phiX was spiked into each library pool. Per the source publication's procedure: Quality-filtered reads were processed with the UMI-based MiGEC pipeline, which removed over 75% of raw TCR sequences during error correction. IMGT germline references were used for alignment of VDJ genes, and clonotypes were defined by a unique CDR3 amino acid sequence together with V-J genes. Clonal expansion, Shannon diversity and CDR3 relatedness (CalcPairwiseDistances, ClusterSamples) were evaluated with VDJtools, and phylogenetic trees were built with CLCbio workbench. Using coefficient-of-variation modelling across technical triplicates, the study counted a clone as expanded if it had at least 8 unique UMIs. TCRdb reanalyzed the raw reads on its own, using fastp at Q25 for trimming and MiXCR for clone calling, and kept in-frame beta chains. All rows with the same CDR3 protein become a single entry with the most common DNA and genes. The V and J calls and clone size come from TCRdb's table, not from the authors' own analysis. The sample table contains about 70,000 distinct CDR3 sequences; only one count was recorded for around 3% of them. Of the sample, around 5.5% falls within the top ten clones.

The table lists this clonotype with many counts. What this receptor recognizes is not known. Within one base of it there is no much larger clone, and no base qualities were kept. The source of this sequence is a woman aged 45-60 years with multiple sclerosis. Sequenced input: PBMCs.

CDR3 reads: CSVVEANYGYTF. The DNA sequence is given as TGCAGCGTTGTAGAGGCTAACTATGGCTACACCTTC. This chain is built from TRBV29-1 and TRBJ1-2; the D gene is unclear. A distance of 6 bases separates the germline ends of V and J, which lose 4 bases and 0 bases respectively. Including the terminal cysteine and phenylalanine, the CDR3 comprises 12 residues. The DNA shown is the 36-base CDR3, in frame from base 1. CDR1 SQVTM and CDR2 ANQGSEA are derived from the germline V gene.